This T cell receptor (beta chain) was profiled in a study of T cells in Graves' hyperthyroidism and ophthalmopathy. This CDR3 region has 16 residues. CDR1 is SGHDT, CDR2 YYEEEE, per germline. Germline trimming cut 4 bases from V and 7 bases from J; bases unmatched to any gene: 14. Note on this clonotype: As yet, its antigen is unknown.

Based on clinical symptoms, serum thyroxine and TRAb, thyroid ultrasound and orbital computed tomography, diagnoses were reached. There were TCR beta CDR3 regions amplified from RNA transcripts. The primer set for the first-round RT-PCR of the TCR CDR3 was HTBI. From the multiplex PCR reads, TCRdb called clonotypes with MiXCR, one entry per CDR3 protein. The sample lists around 340,000 distinct CDR3 sequences, roughly 17% occurring once. Overall study results and limits: Patients with ophthalmopathy were separated from those with stable hyperthyroidism by a 13 V-J model. Ophthalmopathy was model-predicted a median 6.5 months pre-onset. The majority of expanded thyroid clonotypes above 0.001 also appeared in blood.

The sequence was obtained from a woman aged 30 to 39 with Graves' hyperthyroidism that later progressed to Graves' ophthalmopathy. The material sequenced was blood. The rearrangement uses TRBV5-6 and TRBJ2-3, with 8 bases that match TRBD2. The CDR3 spells CASSMVAGNVPHTQYF. The DNA of the CDR3 is TGTGCCAGCAGCATGGTAGCGGGAAACGTTCCCCATACGCAGTATTTT.